These 20 T cell receptor beta chains share one sample of origin, sequenced in a study of cytomegalovirus exposure and HLA in healthy donors. Researchers ran the PCR with 60 Vbeta and 13 Jbeta primers. The table came from immunoSEQ multiplex PCR; TCRdb's copy has only in-frame clones and leaves some out. The profile shows 100,000 to 150,000 clones, around 82% of them singletons. Sequencing was done on a sample of PBMCs. The receptors were gathered from a man in his forties or fifties in good health and CMV-seronegative.

The sample holds a few counts of this clone. The chain links TRBV9 to TRBJ2-5; 8 bases are a match to TRBD2. V lost 4 bases to trimming and J lost 4 bases; unmatched junction nucleotides: 6. The CDR3 has 14 residues. Germline CDR1 and CDR2: SGDLS and YYNGEE. The CDR3 is CASSPGTSGETQYF. CDR3 DNA sequence: TGTGCCAGCAGCCCGGGGACTAGTGGAGAGACCCAGTACTTC. Based on the CDR3 plus reference TRBV9 and TRBJ2-5, the full variable domain is DSGVTQTPKHLITATGQRVTLRCSPRSGDLSVYWYQQSLDQGLQFLIQYYNGEERAKGNILERFSAQQFPDLHSELNLSSLELGDSALYFCASSPGTSGETQYFGPGTRLLVL.

The chain combines TRBV6-6 with TRBJ2-7; D is possibly TRBD1 (6 bases). Germline V lookup: CDR1 MNHNY, CDR2 SVGAGI (reference sequence). V was shortened by 6 bases and J by 5 bases, with 20 bases between the two germline ends. The CDR3 spans 15 residues. The CDR3 DNA reads as TGTGCCAGCAGGGGAACACAGGGTTATCTCAACGAGCAGTACTTC. It translates to CASRGTQGYLNEQYF.

V and J are TRBV10-3 and TRBJ1-5; 7 bases agree with TRBD1. This CDR3 spans 15 amino acids. After removal of 2 bases from V and 4 bases from J, the junction contained 5 bases not matched to a gene. Germline values: CDR1 ENHRY, CDR2 SYGVKD. The CDR3 bases are TGTGCCATCAGTGAGGGGGACAGCACAAATCAGCCCCAGCATTTT. Amino acids: CAISEGDSTNQPQHF.

V and J are TRBV7-2 and TRBJ2-3; 10 bases match TRBD2. In germline, CDR1 is SGHTA, CDR2 FQGNSA. The CDR3 contains 15 residues. Trimming cost V 5 bases and J 3 bases; bases outside gene matches: 5. In DNA form, the CDR3 reads TGTGCCAGCAGCCCACCGACTAGCGGGACAGATACGCAGTATTTT. It yields the protein CASSPPTSGTDTQYF. The complete variable domain, with remaining parts taken from reference TRBV7-2 and TRBJ2-3, reads GAGVSQSPSNKVTEKGKDVELRCDPISGHTALYWYRQSLGQGLEFLIYFQGNSAPDKSGLPSDRFSAERTGGSVSTLTIQRTQQEDSAVYLCASSPPTSGTDTQYFGPGTRLTVL.

V usage is TRBV4-1 and J usage is TRBJ2-7; TRBD2 is a possible D gene (5 bases). Germline assignment: CDR1 MGHRA and CDR2 YSYEKL. The CDR3 is made up of 13 amino acids. Trimming took 4 bases from V and 5 from J, leaving 12 bases between them. CDR3 nucleotides: TGCGCCAGCAGCCCCAACCGGGGTAACGAGCAGTACTTC. As protein: CASSPNRGNEQYF.

V gene TRBV12-5 combines with J gene TRBJ1-3, with 8 positions matching TRBD1. With 7 bases clipped from V and 0 bases from J, the junction kept 11 bases outside the gene matches. This CDR3 is built from 17 residues. Germline CDR1 reads LGHNT; CDR2 reads FRNRAP. The CDR3 loop reads CASALSGQAFSGNTIYF. CDR3 nucleotides: TGTGCTAGTGCCCTGTCGGGACAGGCCTTCTCTGGAAACACCATATATTTT. Supplemented by reference TRBV12-5 and TRBJ1-3, the full variable domain reads DARVTQTPRHKVTEMGQEVTMRCQPILGHNTVFWYRQTMMQGLELLAYFRNRAPLDDSGMPKDRFSAEMPDATLATLKIQPSEPRDSAVYFCASALSGQAFSGNTIYFGEGSWLTVV.

V is TRBV7-9 and J is TRBJ1-5; perhaps TRBD1 as D (6 bases). The CDR3 extends over 16 amino acids. Germline CDR1 reads SEHNR; CDR2 reads FQNEAQ (reference sequence). Trimming left V 1 base short and J 6 bases short, with 16 bases between. For the CDR3, the DNA is TGTGCCAGCAGCTTAGAGGCAGGGGCGCCTAGTCAGCCCCAGCATTTT. Translated, it gives CASSLEAGAPSQPQHF. Full variable domain (remainder filled in from reference TRBV7-9 and TRBJ1-5): DTGVSQNPRHKITKRGQNVTFRCDPISEHNRLYWYRQTLGQGPEFLTYFQNEAQLEKSRLLSDRFSAERPKGSFSTLEIQRTEQGDSAMYLCASSLEAGAPSQPQHFGDGTRLSIL.

The V call is TRBV11-1, the J call TRBJ2-7; TRBD1 matches 7 bases. Per germline, CDR1 SGHAT and CDR2 FQDESV (reference sequence). The CDR3 runs 17 residues. The junction had 9 bases not matched to a gene; V was cut back by 1 base and J by 0 bases. This CDR3 reads CASSLGPGGAGSYEQYF. CDR3 sequence (DNA): TGTGCCAGCAGCTTAGGTCCAGGGGGTGCAGGCTCCTACGAGCAGTACTTC.

This chain uses TRBV15 with TRBJ2-7; the D gene is possibly TRBD1 (6 bases). Trimming pared 4 bases from V and 2 bases from J, leaving 15 bases between. The CDR3 runs 15 residues. CDR1 LNHNV and CDR2 YYDKDF come from the germline V gene (reference sequence). The CDR3 loop is CATSTLTGFTYEQYF. The CDR3 DNA reads as TGTGCCACCAGCACCCTAACAGGGTTCACCTACGAGCAGTACTTC.

V gene TRBV7-9 combines with J gene TRBJ1-5; no clear D. Germline V gene sequence: CDR1 SEHNR, CDR2 FQNEAQ (reference sequence). This CDR3 is 16 amino acids long. The V and J ends lost 0 bases and 2 bases respectively, with 11 bases between them. The CDR3 nucleotides are TGTGCCAGCAGCTTAGCGAGTGTAGTGGGCAATCAGCCCCAGCATTTT. Amino acid sequence: CASSLASVVGNQPQHF.

The rearrangement joins TRBV5-6 to TRBJ1-3; 7 bases align to TRBD1. The CDR3 loop spans 15 amino acids. Germline CDR1 and CDR2: SGHDT and YYEEEE. V shed 1 base and J 3 bases; nucleotides not matched to a gene: 4. CDR3 loop: CASSLSGDSGNTIYF. CDR3 DNA: TGTGCCAGCAGCTTGTCTGGGGACAGTGGAAACACCATATATTTT.

The chain recombines TRBV11-1 with TRBJ1-2; D gene unclear. Germline V gene sequence: CDR1 SGHAT, CDR2 FQDESV (reference sequence). This CDR3 spans 14 amino acids. V was pared by 3 bases and J by 6 bases, with 14 bases between. The CDR3 loop is CASSFGKGGHGYTF. The DNA for the CDR3 is TGTGCCAGCAGCTTCGGGAAGGGAGGGCATGGCTACACCTTC.

The rearrangement uses TRBV9 and TRBJ2-1, with 12 bases matching TRBD2. Germline V gene sequence: CDR1 SGDLS, CDR2 YYNGEE. J lost 10 bases, V lost 4 bases, and 9 bases had no gene match. The CDR3 consists of 15 residues. The CDR3 here is CASSFSSGGAQEQFF. DNA of the CDR3: TGTGCCAGCAGCTTCTCTAGCGGGGGGGCCCAAGAGCAGTTCTTC.

This clone was observed a few times. The V call is TRBV7-2, the J call TRBJ1-1; D remains unclear. The germline V and J ends were trimmed by 5 bases and 1 base, with 11 bases remaining between them. CDR1 is SGHTA, CDR2 FQGNSA, per germline. There are 14 residues in the CDR3. The CDR3 is CASSRGLRNTEAFF. The CDR3 DNA is TGTGCCAGCAGCCGCGGACTGAGGAACACTGAAGCTTTCTTT.

CDR3 bases: TGTGCCATCAGTGAGTGGGACAGGGAATACGAGCAGTACTTC. This sequence encodes CAISEWDREYEQYF. The chain employs TRBV10-3 and TRBJ2-7, with TRBD1 matching 9 bases. Germline values: CDR1 ENHRY, CDR2 SYGVKD. This CDR3 comprises 14 residues. V gave up 1 base and J gave up 4 bases; unmatched junction bases: 2.

The chain carries TRBV7-9 and TRBJ1-2; D unclear. V was cut by 1 base and J by 2 bases, with 5 bases left in between. The CDR3 sequence is 13 residues long. Germline CDR1 is SEHNR and CDR2 is FQNEAQ (reference sequence). CDR3 residues: CASSLGQNYGYTF. CDR3 in DNA: TGTGCCAGCAGCTTAGGGCAGAACTATGGCTACACCTTC.

The chain joins TRBV18 to TRBJ2-1; tentative D call: TRBD2 (7 bases). The CDR3 sequence is 13 residues long. CDR1 is KGHSH, CDR2 LQKENI, per germline. V was trimmed by 6 bases and J by 6 bases, leaving 12 bases between them. The chain's CDR3 is CASSGGRRNEQFF. CDR3 DNA: TGTGCCAGCTCGGGGGGGCGACGCAATGAGCAGTTCTTC.

V is TRBV5-6 and J is TRBJ2-7, with D possibly matching TRBD2 (5 bases). The V end lost 2 bases, the J end lost 1 base, and 10 bases lay between the germline ends. This CDR3 has 14 amino acids. Germline CDR1 reads SGHDT; CDR2 reads YYEEEE. CDR3: CASSFGGLSYEQYF. In nucleotides, the CDR3 is TGTGCCAGCAGCTTCGGCGGGCTTTCCTACGAGCAGTACTTC.

This clone was recorded only once. V usage is TRBV6-5 and J usage is TRBJ1-4, with 7 bases fitting TRBD1. Germline V lookup: CDR1 MNHEY, CDR2 SVGAGI. The CDR3 is 15 amino acids. The V and J ends lost 5 bases and 4 bases, in that order; junction bases with no gene match: 7. CDR3 sequence (DNA): TGTGCCAGCAGTGTGGGGGACAGAAGTAATGAAAAACTGTTTTTT. Its protein product is CASSVGDRSNEKLFF.

This chain uses TRBV5-1 with TRBJ1-2; 7 bases match TRBD1. The CDR3 is made up of 12 amino acids. Trimming took 3 bases from V and 5 from J; bases not matched to a gene: 1. Germline CDR1 SGHRS, CDR2 YFSETQ. Written as DNA, the CDR3 is TGCGCCAGCAGCTGGGACAGTTATGGCTACACCTTC. Protein product: CASSWDSYGYTF.